Shown below are 22 T cell receptor beta chains from a single sample sequenced in a study of blood T cells in healthy people across ages. Through a sample-barcoded 5' primer and a J-beta primer mix, a second PCR was run for about 6 to 11 cycles. TCRdb processed the 5' RACE reads anew with MiXCR; each CDR3 protein has one entry. The table has 1.4 million to 1.5 million distinct CDR3 sequences, around 42% seen once. The sample was blood. Receptors were obtained from a woman aged 18-29 years in good health.

J is TRBJ2-1 and V is TRBV20-1, with 13 bases that match TRBD2. Trimming at V came to 6 bases and at J to 1 base, leaving 12 bases not matched to a gene. The CDR3 extends over 18 amino acids. Germline CDR1 reads DFQATT; CDR2 reads SNEGSKA (reference sequence). The CDR3 DNA is TGCAGTGCCCTGATACTAGCGGGGGGGTCTCTGTCCTACAATGAGCAGTTCTTC. It specifies CSALILAGGSLSYNEQFF.

The V call is TRBV7-9, the J call TRBJ2-7, with TRBD2 matching over 9 bases. The DNA matches TRBJ2-5 better at its end, which makes the J call doubtful. The CDR3 length is 15 residues. CDR1 SEHNR and CDR2 FQNEAQ come from the germline V gene (reference sequence). CDR3 loop: CASSLAASGTETQYF. The CDR3 nucleotides are TGTGCCAGCAGCTTAGCGGCTAGCGGGACAGAGACCCAGTACTTC.

The chain couples TRBV7-2 to TRBJ1-2; possible D gene TRBD1, 5 bases. This CDR3 has 15 amino acids. With 1 base removed from V and 3 bases from J, the gap between germline ends came to 12 bases. From germline, CDR1 is SGHTA and CDR2 FQGNSA. CDR3 protein: CASSLGGTGYYGYTF. CDR3 in DNA: TGTGCCAGCAGCTTAGGGGGGACGGGTTACTATGGCTACACCTTC.

The chain combines TRBV9 with TRBJ2-7; 7 bases line up with TRBD1. The CDR3 covers 16 residues. Losses at the gene ends were 0 bases for V and 0 bases for J; bases not matched to a gene: 6. Germline V CDR1 and CDR2: SGDLS, YYNGEE. The CDR3 nucleotides are TGTGCCAGCAGCGTAGGCCCGGGACAGAACTCCTACGAGCAGTACTTC. Translating gives CASSVGPGQNSYEQYF.

The chain combines TRBV28 with TRBJ2-1, with 8 bases aligning to TRBD2. The V segment lost 10 bases and the J segment 0 bases; nucleotides outside the gene matches: 5. This CDR3 comprises 14 residues. Germline V gene data show CDR1 as MDHEN and CDR2 as SYDVKM. The CDR3 protein is CATRGTSSYNEQFF. CDR3 sequence (DNA): TGTGCCACCCGAGGGACTAGCTCCTACAATGAGCAGTTCTTC.

The chain employs TRBV7-2 and TRBJ2-5, with 10 bases aligning to TRBD2. Germline CDR1 reads SGHTA; CDR2 reads FQGNSA. This CDR3 comprises 16 residues. The junction had 9 bases not matched to a gene; V was cut back by 3 bases and J by 5 bases. The CDR3 sequence: CASSLWTSGGGETQYF. As DNA, the CDR3 is TGTGCCAGCAGCTTGTGGACTAGCGGAGGGGGGGAGACCCAGTACTTC.

V and J are TRBV7-9 and TRBJ2-2; possibly TRBD2 for D (5 bases). Germline V CDR1 and CDR2: SEHNR, FQNEAQ (reference sequence). V was trimmed by 11 bases and J by 4 bases, leaving 17 bases between them. CDR3 length: 14 amino acids. CDR3 DNA sequence: TGTGCCCCAGACGGGAAGCCCGGCACCGGGGAGCTGTTTTTT. Protein product: CAPDGKPGTGELFF.

This clonotype showed up many times. The rearrangement joins TRBV12-3 or TRBV12-4 to TRBJ2-1; TRBD1 is a possible D gene (5 bases). This CDR3 spans 15 amino acids. The V gene lost 2 bases and the J gene lost 7 bases, with 15 bases spanning the gap. CDR3 sequence: CASSLRGPGNNEQFF. In DNA, the CDR3 is TGTGCCAGCAGTTTAAGGGGCCCAGGGAATAATGAGCAGTTCTTC.

This chain connects TRBV18 to TRBJ2-7; 7 positions agree with TRBD2. The germline CDR1 and CDR2 sequences are KGHSH and LQKENI. With 3 bases clipped from V and 1 base from J, the junction kept 9 bases outside the gene matches. The CDR3 is 16 amino acids. In DNA form, the CDR3 reads TGTGCCAGCTCACCCCCGGGACTACAACCATCCTACGAGCAGTACTTC. Encoded protein: CASSPPGLQPSYEQYF. Drawing the rest from reference TRBV18 and TRBJ2-7, the complete variable domain is NAGVMQNPRHLVRRRGQEARLRCSPMKGHSHVYWYRQLPEEGLKFMVYLQKENIIDESGMPKERFSAEFPKEGPSILRIQQVVRGDSAAYFCASSPPGLQPSYEQYFGPGTRLTVT.

V gene TRBV9 combines with J gene TRBJ1-2; D may be TRBD1 (6 bases). The CDR3 is 13 residues long. Germline V gene sequence: CDR1 SGDLS, CDR2 YYNGEE. V was cut by 3 bases and J by 8 bases, with 14 bases left in between. The CDR3 DNA is TGTGCCAGCAGCGAAAAGGACGGGGGCGGCTACACCTTC. It specifies CASSEKDGGGYTF.

A few counts support this clonotype. V is TRBV27 and J is TRBJ2-1; 10 bases align to TRBD2. V trimming: 4 bases; J trimming: 10 bases; junction bases outside the gene matches: 10. CDR3 length: 15 amino acids. The germline CDR1 and CDR2 sequences are MNHEY and SMNVEV (reference sequence). CDR3 nucleotides: TGTGCCAGCAGTTCCCAGAATCAACTAGCGGGAGAGCAGTTCTTC. Its protein product is CASSSQNQLAGEQFF.

This clonotype was counted only a few times. The chain links TRBV4-1 to TRBJ2-7; tentative D call: TRBD1 (6 bases). Trimming cost V 6 bases and J 2 bases, with 14 bases left between them. The V gene's germline CDR1 is MGHRA and CDR2 YSYEKL. The CDR3 is 14 amino acids. CDR3 DNA: TGCGCCAGCAGGTACAGGGTTTCGGCCTACGAGCAGTACTTC. Translating it yields CASRYRVSAYEQYF.

The sample holds a few counts of this clonotype. The rearrangement uses TRBV20-1 and TRBJ2-3; no reliable D call. CDR3 length: 13 residues. Germline V gene sequence: CDR1 DFQATT, CDR2 SNEGSKA (reference sequence). The V gene lost 7 bases and the J gene lost 2 bases, with 13 bases spanning the gap. CDR3 coding DNA: TGCAGTGAAGGGTGGAGAAACACAGATACGCAGTATTTT. It specifies CSEGWRNTDTQYF.

The chain combines TRBV29-1 with TRBJ2-7; D unclear. The CDR3 length is 13 residues. Germline CDR1 reads SQVTM; CDR2 reads ANQGSEA. The V gene lost 7 bases and the J gene lost 3 bases, with 16 bases spanning the gap. The CDR3 here is CSAKYVYSYEQYF. The DNA of the CDR3 is TGCAGCGCAAAATACGTTTACAGCTACGAGCAGTACTTC.

The gene calls are TRBV21-1 and TRBJ1-1; TRBD1, as called in the table, went unchecked against the DNA. TRBV21-1 is noted as a pseudogene. This CDR3 has 15 residues. Here the CDR3 DNA reads TGTGCCAGCAGCAATAGGAACAGGTTGGTGGGGGAGGCTTTCTTT. It codes for CASSNRNRLVGEAFF.

This clonotype was seen a handful of times. The chain joins TRBV28 to TRBJ1-6; D possibly corresponds to TRBD1 (5 bases). Trimming took off 7 bases at V and 15 bases at J, with 19 bases between the two ends. Germline CDR1 and CDR2: MDHEN and SYDVKM. There are 13 residues in the CDR3. CDR3 region: CASTPGELLHLHF. DNA for the CDR3: TGTGCCAGCACCCCGGGGGAGCTTCTTCACCTCCACTTT. The whole variable domain, filled in from reference TRBV28 and TRBJ1-6, reads DVKVTQSSRYLVKRTGEKVFLECVQDMDHENMFWYRQDPGLGLRLIYFSYDVKMKEKGDIPEGYSVSREKKERFSLILESASTNQTSMYLCASTPGELLHLHFGNGTRLTVT.

In this sample, this clonotype turned up once. V and J are TRBV20-1 and TRBJ2-6, with a tentative D call TRBD2 (7 bases). The V and J ends lost 0 bases and 2 bases respectively, with 17 bases between them. CDR1 and CDR2 (germline): DFQATT, SNEGSKA (reference sequence). The CDR3 sequence is 18 residues long. The CDR3 DNA is TGCAGTGCTAGAGAGTCGGGGGGAGGGGGGCCTGGGGCCAACGTCCTGACTTTC. This translates into CSARESGGGGPGANVLTF.

A word on this clonotype: At one end the junction does not follow the germline gene, possibly because of a read error. The CDR3 region is CACSQTGTGYYEQYF. Written as DNA, the CDR3 is TGTGCCTGCAGCCAAACCGGGACAGGGTACTACGAGCAGTACTTC. This chain connects TRBV3-1 to TRBJ2-7, with 9 bases lining up with TRBD1. CDR1 and CDR2 (germline): LGHDT, YNNKEL (reference sequence). The CDR3 sequence is 15 residues long.

This clonotype turned up a few times. The chain recombines TRBV14 with TRBJ1-1; 7 bases are shared with TRBD1. The germline V gene has CDR1 SGHDN and CDR2 FVKESK. The J segment lost 2 bases and the V segment lost 4 bases, leaving 19 bases of the junction unmatched. This CDR3 is 19 amino acids long. In nucleotides, the CDR3 is TGTGCCAGCAGCCGACGCGGGATAGGGGGACAGTGGGTAAACACTGAAGCTTTCTTT. The encoded protein is CASSRRGIGGQWVNTEAFF.

The gene calls are TRBV29-1 and TRBJ2-7; TRBD1 might be the D (5 bases). V was cut by 0 bases and J by 3 bases, with 15 bases left in between. Germline values: CDR1 SQVTM, CDR2 ANQGSEA. CDR3 length equals 15 residues. This chain's CDR3 is CSVEEGRTGVYEQYF. In DNA form, the CDR3 reads TGCAGCGTTGAAGAGGGGCGGACGGGCGTCTACGAGCAGTACTTC.

This sequence joins TRBV3-1 and TRBJ1-5; D gene unclear. Deletions cut 1 base from V and 3 bases from J, with 19 bases between. The CDR3 totals 18 residues. Germline assignment: CDR1 LGHDT and CDR2 YNNKEL (reference sequence). CDR3 sequence reads: CASSQGAGGPDFNQPQHF. The CDR3 DNA reads as TGTGCCAGCAGCCAAGGGGCTGGCGGACCAGACTTCAATCAGCCCCAGCATTTT.

Only a few counts were recorded for this clonotype. This chain connects TRBV2 to TRBJ2-5; D gene uncertain. CDR1 and CDR2 (germline): SNHLY, FYNNEI. The CDR3 has 14 residues. The V gene lost 0 bases and the J gene lost 5 bases, with 10 bases spanning the gap. The CDR3 DNA is TGTGCCAGCAGTGAAGCAGTCCTGGGGGAGACCCAGTACTTC. Protein: CASSEAVLGETQYF.